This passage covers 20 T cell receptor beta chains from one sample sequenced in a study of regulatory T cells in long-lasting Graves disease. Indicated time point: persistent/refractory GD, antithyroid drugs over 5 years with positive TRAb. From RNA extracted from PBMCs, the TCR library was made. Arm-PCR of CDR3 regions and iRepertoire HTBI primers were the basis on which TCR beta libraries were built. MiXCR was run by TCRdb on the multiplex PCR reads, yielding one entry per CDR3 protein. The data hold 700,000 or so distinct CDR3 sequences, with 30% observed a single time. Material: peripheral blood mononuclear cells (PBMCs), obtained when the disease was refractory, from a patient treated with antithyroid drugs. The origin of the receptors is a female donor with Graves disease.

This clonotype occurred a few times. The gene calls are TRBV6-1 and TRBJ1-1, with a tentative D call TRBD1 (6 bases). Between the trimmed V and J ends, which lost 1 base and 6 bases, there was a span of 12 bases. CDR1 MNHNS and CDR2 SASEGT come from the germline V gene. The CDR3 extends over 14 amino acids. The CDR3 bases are TGTGCCAGCAGTGAAGTCCCCAGGGGTTCTGAAGCTTTCTTT. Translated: CASSEVPRGSEAFF.

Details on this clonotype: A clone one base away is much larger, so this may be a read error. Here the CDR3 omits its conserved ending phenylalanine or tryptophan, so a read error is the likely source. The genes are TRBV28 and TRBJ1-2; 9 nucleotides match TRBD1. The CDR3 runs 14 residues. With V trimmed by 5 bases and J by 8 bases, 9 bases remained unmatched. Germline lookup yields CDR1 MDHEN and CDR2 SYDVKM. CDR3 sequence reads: CASSTGDRVRGYTL. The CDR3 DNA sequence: TGTGCCAGCAGTACCGGGGACAGGGTTCGAGGCTACACCCTC.

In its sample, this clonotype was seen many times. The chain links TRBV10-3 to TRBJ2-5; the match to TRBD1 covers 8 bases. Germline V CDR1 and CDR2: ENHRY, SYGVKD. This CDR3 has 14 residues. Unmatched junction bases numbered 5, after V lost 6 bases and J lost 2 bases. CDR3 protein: CAIRGTGSQETQYF. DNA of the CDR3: TGTGCCATCAGGGGGACAGGTAGTCAAGAGACCCAGTACTTC.

DNA for the CDR3: TGTGCCAGCAGTGAAACGGGAGCAACTTACAATGAGCAGTTCTTC. Translating it yields CASSETGATYNEQFF. The chain uses TRBV2 and TRBJ2-1; possibly TRBD2 for D (6 bases). CDR3 length: 15 residues. V was trimmed by 2 bases and J by 4 bases, leaving 12 bases between them. Germline-derived CDR1 and CDR2 are SNHLY and FYNNEI.

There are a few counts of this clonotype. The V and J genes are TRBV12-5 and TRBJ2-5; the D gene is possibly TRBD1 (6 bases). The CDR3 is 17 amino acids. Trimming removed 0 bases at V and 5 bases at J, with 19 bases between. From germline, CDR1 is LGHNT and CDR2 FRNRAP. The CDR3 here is CASGLVLNREAQETQYF. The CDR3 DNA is TGTGCTAGTGGTTTGGTACTCAACAGGGAAGCGCAGGAGACCCAGTACTTC. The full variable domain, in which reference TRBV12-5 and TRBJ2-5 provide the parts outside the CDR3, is DARVTQTPRHKVTEMGQEVTMRCQPILGHNTVFWYRQTMMQGLELLAYFRNRAPLDDSGMPKDRFSAEMPDATLATLKIQPSEPRDSAVYFCASGLVLNREAQETQYFGPGTRLLVL.

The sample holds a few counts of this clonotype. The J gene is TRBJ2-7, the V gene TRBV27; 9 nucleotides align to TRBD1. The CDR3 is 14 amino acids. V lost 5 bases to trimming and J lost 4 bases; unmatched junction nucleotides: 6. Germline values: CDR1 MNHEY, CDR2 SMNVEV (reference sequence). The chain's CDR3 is CASSAPGTGYEQYF. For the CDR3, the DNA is TGTGCCAGCAGTGCGCCCGGGACAGGGTACGAGCAGTACTTC.

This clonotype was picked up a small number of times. In nucleotides, the CDR3 is TGTGCCAGCAGCCCCGGGGAGGCTCTCTCCTACGAGCAGTACTTC. Its translation: CASSPGEALSYEQYF. The chain joins TRBV6-1 to TRBJ2-7, with a tentative D call TRBD2 (6 bases). V lost 6 bases to trimming and J lost 0 bases, with 15 bases between them. Looked up from germline, CDR1 is MNHNS and CDR2 is SASEGT. This CDR3 has 15 residues.

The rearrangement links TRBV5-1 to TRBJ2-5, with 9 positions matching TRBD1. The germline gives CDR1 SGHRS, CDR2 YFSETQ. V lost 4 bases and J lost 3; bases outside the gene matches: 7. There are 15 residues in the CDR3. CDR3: CASSRLRDREETQYF. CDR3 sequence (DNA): TGCGCCAGCAGCCGTCTGCGGGACAGGGAAGAGACCCAGTACTTC.

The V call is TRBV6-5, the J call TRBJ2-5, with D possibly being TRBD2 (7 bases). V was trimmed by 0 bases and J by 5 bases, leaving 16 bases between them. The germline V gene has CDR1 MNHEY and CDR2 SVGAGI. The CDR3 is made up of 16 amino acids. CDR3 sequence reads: CASSYSPGGGMETQYF. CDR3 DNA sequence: TGTGCCAGCAGTTACTCTCCGGGGGGCGGGATGGAGACCCAGTACTTC.

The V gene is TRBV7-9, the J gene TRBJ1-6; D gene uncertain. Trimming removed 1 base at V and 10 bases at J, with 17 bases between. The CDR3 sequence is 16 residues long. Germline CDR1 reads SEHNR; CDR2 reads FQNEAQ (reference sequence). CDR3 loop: CASSLGDGEVESPLHF. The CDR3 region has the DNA TGTGCCAGCAGCTTAGGAGATGGGGAAGTGGAGTCACCCCTCCACTTT.

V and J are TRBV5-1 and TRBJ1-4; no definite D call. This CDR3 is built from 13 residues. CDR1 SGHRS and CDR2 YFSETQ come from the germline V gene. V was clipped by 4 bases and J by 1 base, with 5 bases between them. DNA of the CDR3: TGCGCCAGCAGCAGAGTAACTAATGAAAAACTGTTTTTT. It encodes CASSRVTNEKLFF.

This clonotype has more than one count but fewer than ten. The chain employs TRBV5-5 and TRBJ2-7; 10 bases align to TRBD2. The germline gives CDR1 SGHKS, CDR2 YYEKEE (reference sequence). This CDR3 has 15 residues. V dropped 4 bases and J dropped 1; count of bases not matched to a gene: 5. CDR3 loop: CASSGLAASSYEQYF. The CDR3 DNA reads TGTGCCAGCAGCGGACTAGCGGCTTCATCCTACGAGCAGTACTTC.

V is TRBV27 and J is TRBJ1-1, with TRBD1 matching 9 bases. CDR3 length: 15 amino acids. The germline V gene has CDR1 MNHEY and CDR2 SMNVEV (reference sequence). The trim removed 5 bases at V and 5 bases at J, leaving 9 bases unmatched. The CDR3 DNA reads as TGTGCCAGCAGTACCCCACAGGGGGCTAGGACTGAAGCTTTCTTT. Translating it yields CASSTPQGARTEAFF.

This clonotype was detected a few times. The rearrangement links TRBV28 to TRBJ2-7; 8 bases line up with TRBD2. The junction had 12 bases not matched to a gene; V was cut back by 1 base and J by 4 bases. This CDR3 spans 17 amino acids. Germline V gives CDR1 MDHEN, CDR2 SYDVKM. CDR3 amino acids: CASSLFGSGDTVYEQYF. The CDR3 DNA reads TGTGCCAGCAGTTTATTTGGTAGCGGGGACACGGTATACGAGCAGTACTTC.

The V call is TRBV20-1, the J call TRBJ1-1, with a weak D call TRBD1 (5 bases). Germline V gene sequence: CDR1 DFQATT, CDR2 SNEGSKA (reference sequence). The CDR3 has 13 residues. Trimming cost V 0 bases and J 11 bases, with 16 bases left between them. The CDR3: CSARDVRGTRAFF. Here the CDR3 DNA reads TGCAGTGCTAGAGATGTGAGGGGAACCAGGGCTTTCTTT.

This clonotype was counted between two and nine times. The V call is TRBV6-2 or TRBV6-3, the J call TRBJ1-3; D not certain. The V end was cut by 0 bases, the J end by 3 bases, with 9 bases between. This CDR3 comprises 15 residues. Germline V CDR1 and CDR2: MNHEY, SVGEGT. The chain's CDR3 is CASSYSRGIGNTIYF. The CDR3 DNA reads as TGTGCCAGCAGTTACTCGCGGGGAATTGGAAACACCATATATTTT.

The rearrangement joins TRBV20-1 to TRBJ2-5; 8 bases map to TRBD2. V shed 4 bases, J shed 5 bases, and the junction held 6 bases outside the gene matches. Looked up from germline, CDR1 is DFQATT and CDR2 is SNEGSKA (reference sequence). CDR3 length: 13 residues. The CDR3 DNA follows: TGCAGTGCTAATAGCGGGAACGTCGAGACCCAGTACTTC. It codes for CSANSGNVETQYF.

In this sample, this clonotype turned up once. The CDR3 region is CASSPAVPGGHQETQYF. The CDR3, as DNA: TGTGCCAGCAGCCCCGCGGTCCCAGGGGGCCATCAAGAGACCCAGTACTTC. The V gene is TRBV5-4, the J gene TRBJ2-5; 8 nucleotides match TRBD1. Per germline, CDR1 SGHNT and CDR2 YYREEE (reference sequence). Trimming took 4 bases from V and 2 from J; bases not matched to a gene: 13. This CDR3 is 17 amino acids long.

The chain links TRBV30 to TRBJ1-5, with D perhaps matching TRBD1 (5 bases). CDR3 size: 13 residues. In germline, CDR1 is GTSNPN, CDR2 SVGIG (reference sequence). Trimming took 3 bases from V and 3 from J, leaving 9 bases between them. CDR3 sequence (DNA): TGTGCCTGGAGCAGGGAGATCAATCAGCCCCAGCATTTT. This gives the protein CAWSREINQPQHF.

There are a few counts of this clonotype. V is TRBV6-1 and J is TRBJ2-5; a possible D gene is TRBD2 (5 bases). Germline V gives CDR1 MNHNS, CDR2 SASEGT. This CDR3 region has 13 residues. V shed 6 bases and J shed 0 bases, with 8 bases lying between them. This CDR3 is CASRPGYQETQYF. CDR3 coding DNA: TGTGCCAGCAGACCGGGATACCAAGAGACCCAGTACTTC.